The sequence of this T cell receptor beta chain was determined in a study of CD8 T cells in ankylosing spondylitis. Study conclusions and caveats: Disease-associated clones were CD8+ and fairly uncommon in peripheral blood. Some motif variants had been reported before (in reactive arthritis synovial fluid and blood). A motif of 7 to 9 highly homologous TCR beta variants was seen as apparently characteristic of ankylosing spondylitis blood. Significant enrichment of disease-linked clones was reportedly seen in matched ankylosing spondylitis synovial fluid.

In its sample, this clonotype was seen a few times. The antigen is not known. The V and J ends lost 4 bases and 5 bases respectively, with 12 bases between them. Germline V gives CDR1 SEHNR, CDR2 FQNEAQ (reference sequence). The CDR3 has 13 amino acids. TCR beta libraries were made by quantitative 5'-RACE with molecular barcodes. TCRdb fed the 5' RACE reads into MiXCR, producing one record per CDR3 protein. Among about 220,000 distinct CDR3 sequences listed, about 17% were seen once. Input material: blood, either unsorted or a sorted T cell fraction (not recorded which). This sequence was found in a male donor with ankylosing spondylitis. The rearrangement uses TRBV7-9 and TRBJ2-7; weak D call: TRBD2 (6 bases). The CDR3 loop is CASSSPTGDEQYF. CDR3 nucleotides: TGTGCCAGCAGCTCACCGACGGGAGACGAGCAGTACTTC. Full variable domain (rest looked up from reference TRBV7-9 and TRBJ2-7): DTGVSQNPRHKITKRGQNVTFRCDPISEHNRLYWYRQTLGQGPEFLTYFQNEAQLEKSRLLSDRFSAERPKGSFSTLEIQRTEQGDSAMYLCASSSPTGDEQYFGPGTRLTVT.